The 16 T cell receptor beta chains below all came from one sample that was sequenced in a study of blood T cell repertoires in COVID-19. Using immunoSEQ multiplex PCR, the repertoire was profiled, and TCRdb retains in-frame clones only, with some absent. The sample has around 200,000 clones, about nine tenths seen once. The sequenced sample consisted of PBMCs or T cells enriched from blood (not recorded which). Every receptor here comes from a woman in her fifties or sixties in a cohort exposed to, infected with or recovered from COVID-19 (not recorded which).

The V and J genes are TRBV10-3 and TRBJ1-2, with 7 bases identical to TRBD1. J was trimmed by 8 bases and V by 6 bases; bases with no gene match: 9. Germline lookup yields CDR1 ENHRY and CDR2 SYGVKD. This CDR3 is 13 amino acids long. This CDR3 is CAIRPGTEKGYTF. The CDR3 coding sequence is TGTGCCATCAGACCTGGGACAGAGAAGGGCTACACCTTC.

The rearrangement uses TRBV5-1 and TRBJ1-1; TRBD1 matches at 7 bases. Germline CDR1 reads SGHRS; CDR2 reads YFSETQ. J lost 4 bases, V lost 3 bases, and 6 bases had no gene match. This CDR3 has 14 residues. This CDR3 reads CASSWDSKGTEAFF. The CDR3 coding sequence is TGCGCCAGCAGCTGGGACAGTAAAGGCACTGAAGCTTTCTTT.

V usage is TRBV6-5 and J usage is TRBJ1-1; D is perhaps TRBD1 (5 bases). The CDR3 runs 14 residues. V was clipped by 7 bases and J by 7 bases, with 19 bases between them. Germline assignment: CDR1 MNHEY and CDR2 SVGAGI. DNA for the CDR3: TGTGCCAGCAAGAGGCCAGGGCTACCTAATGAAGCTTTCTTT. Translation gives CASKRPGLPNEAFF.

This sequence joins TRBV12-5 and TRBJ1-5; D is ambiguous. The CDR3 is 16 amino acids. Germline V gene data show CDR1 as LGHNT and CDR2 as FRNRAP. The V gene lost 4 bases and the J gene lost 2 bases, with 15 bases spanning the gap. The CDR3 DNA follows: TGTGCTAGTGGTTCGATGATCGGGGTTGGCAATCAGCCCCAGCATTTT. Protein product: CASGSMIGVGNQPQHF.

This clone occurred once. The sample carries other DNA sequences with the same CDR3. The chain carries TRBV12-5 and TRBJ2-3; 11 bases align to TRBD2. V lost 1 base to trimming and J lost 0 bases; unmatched junction nucleotides: 0. Germline V lookup: CDR1 LGHNT, CDR2 FRNRAP. CDR3 size: 16 residues. In nucleotides, the CDR3 is TGTGCTAGTGGTTTGGGACTAGCGGGGAGCACAGATACGCAGTATTTT. Translation: CASGLGLAGSTDTQYF.

The rearrangement uses TRBV13 and TRBJ2-3, with 9 bases lining up with TRBD1. The CDR3 runs to 15 residues. Trimming took 5 bases from V and 4 from J; bases not matched to a gene: 7. Germline V lookup: CDR1 PRHDT, CDR2 FYEKMQ (reference sequence). The CDR3: CASSRGTGFSDTQYF. CDR3 DNA: TGTGCCAGCAGCCGAGGGACAGGGTTTTCAGATACGCAGTATTTT. Full variable domain (missing parts from reference TRBV13 and TRBJ2-3): AAGVIQSPRHLIKEKRETATLKCYPIPRHDTVYWYQQGPGQDPQFLISFYEKMQSDKGSIPDRFSAQQFSDYHSELNMSSLELGDSALYFCASSRGTGFSDTQYFGPGTRLTVL.

V usage is TRBV5-5 and J usage is TRBJ2-5, with D unclear. Germline CDR1 and CDR2: SGHKS and YYEKEE (reference sequence). Trimming took off 4 bases at V and 1 base at J, with 11 bases between the two ends. This CDR3 spans 14 amino acids. The CDR3: CASSIGRLQETQYF. As DNA, the CDR3 is TGTGCCAGCAGCATCGGCCGACTCCAAGAGACCCAGTACTTC. The full variable domain, completed using reference TRBV5-5 and TRBJ2-5, is DAGVTQSPTHLIKTRGQQVTLRCSPISGHKSVSWYQQVLGQGPQFIFQYYEKEERGRGNFPDRFSARQFPNYSSELNVNALLLGDSALYLCASSIGRLQETQYFGPGTRLLVL.

The CDR3 sequence is CASSMRDTQGHYEQYF. CDR3 bases: TGTGCCAGTAGTATGAGGGACACCCAAGGACACTACGAGCAGTACTTC. The chain joins TRBV19 to TRBJ2-7, with D tentatively TRBD1 (6 bases). V was pared by 3 bases and J by 3 bases, with 18 bases between. The CDR3 is 16 residues long. From germline, CDR1 is LNHDA and CDR2 SQIVND (reference sequence).

Comments on this clone: The limits of the CDR3 on the DNA are not certain, so only TCRdb's listed CDR3 is given. The CDR3 spells CTIWGVGNQPQHF. The chain has TRBV1 and TRBJ1-5. TRBV1 counts as a pseudogene. Ends included, the CDR3 has 13 residues.

The chain couples TRBV5-5 to TRBJ1-5; 10 bases match TRBD1. This CDR3 is 16 amino acids long. CDR1 SGHKS and CDR2 YYEKEE come from the germline V gene (reference sequence). The V gene end was trimmed by 0 bases and the J gene end by 7 bases; junction bases not matched to a gene: 7. The CDR3 region has the DNA TGTGCCAGCAGCTTGGTGTATGGGACAGGGGTGCAGCCCCAGCATTTT. It yields the protein CASSLVYGTGVQPQHF.

The chain employs TRBV6-6 and TRBJ1-2, with 8 bases aligning to TRBD1. This CDR3 has 14 amino acids. J gave up 5 bases and V 6 bases, and 8 bases lay outside the gene matches. Germline V gene sequence: CDR1 MNHNY, CDR2 SVGAGI (reference sequence). As DNA, the CDR3 is TGTGCCAGCAGGCCGACAGGGGCTGAGTATGGCTACACCTTC. Translated, it gives CASRPTGAEYGYTF.

This chain connects TRBV5-6 to TRBJ2-3; 7 positions agree with TRBD2. CDR3 size: 16 residues. From germline, CDR1 is SGHDT and CDR2 YYEEEE. V was pared by 5 bases and J by 2 bases, with 11 bases of the junction left unmatched. The CDR3 region is CASSSTSGGVTDTQYF. The DNA for the CDR3 is TGTGCCAGCAGTTCGACCTCGGGGGGAGTCACAGATACGCAGTATTTT.

The chain employs TRBV12-5 and TRBJ2-1, with TRBD2 as a possible D gene (5 bases). V was trimmed by 5 bases and J by 9 bases, leaving 11 bases between them. Germline V gene data show CDR1 as LGHNT and CDR2 as FRNRAP. This CDR3 region has 12 residues. The CDR3 coding sequence is TGTGCTAGTGGTATCGGGAATGGTGAGCAGTTCTTC. Its translation: CASGIGNGEQFF.

V gene TRBV7-3 combines with J gene TRBJ1-1, with a weak D call TRBD1 (6 bases). Germline V gene sequence: CDR1 SGHTA, CDR2 FQGTGA. The CDR3 loop spans 15 amino acids. Trimming pared 4 bases from V and 0 bases from J, leaving 12 bases between. CDR3 coding DNA: TGTGCCAGCAGCTCAGCCGGGGGGCTGAACACTGAAGCTTTCTTT. It encodes CASSSAGGLNTEAFF.

This clone appeared a single time. The CDR3 sequence is CASSHRGNTDTQYF. The CDR3 DNA is TGTGCCAGCAGCCACAGGGGGAACACAGATACGCAGTATTTT. The chain is built from TRBV7-2 and TRBJ2-3, with 8 bases fitting TRBD1. The trim removed 5 bases at V and 2 bases at J, leaving 3 bases unmatched. The CDR3 runs 14 residues. In germline, CDR1 is SGHTA, CDR2 FQGNSA.

This clone was recorded once. The rearrangement links TRBV5-6 to TRBJ1-3; D ambiguous. This CDR3 region has 15 residues. Germline CDR1 reads SGHDT; CDR2 reads YYEEEE. Trimming cost V 7 bases and J 4 bases, with 18 bases left between them. The CDR3 loop reads CASARRKKSGNTIYF. The CDR3 DNA reads TGTGCCAGCGCCCGAAGAAAAAAGAGCGGAAACACCATATATTTT.